This T cell receptor beta chain was profiled in a study of a mutant IDH1 vaccine in newly diagnosed glioma. This sample's time point: week 35, safety follow-up. Every vaccination contained 300 ug of the mutant IDH1 20-mer peptide and was paired with topical imiquimod. This clone was picked up one time. Antigen unknown. V lost 5 bases, J lost 0 bases, and 10 bases lay in between. There are 15 residues in the CDR3. The germline gives CDR1 SGHTA, CDR2 FQGNSA. Measured with immunoSEQ multiplex PCR; TCRdb has only the in-frame clones, and not every one. The repertoire holds tens of thousands of clones, with around 81% as singletons.

This chain joins TRBV7-2 and TRBJ1-4; D not certain. The starting material was PBMCs, obtained from a glioma patient whose treatment included an IDH1 peptide vaccine. The sequence derives from a middle-aged woman with glioma. Some clones in this sample may be carry-over from other donors' samples. As DNA, the CDR3 is TGTGCCAGCAGCCTGGCCTTGGCAACTAATGAAAAACTGTTTTTT. This encodes CASSLALATNEKLFF.